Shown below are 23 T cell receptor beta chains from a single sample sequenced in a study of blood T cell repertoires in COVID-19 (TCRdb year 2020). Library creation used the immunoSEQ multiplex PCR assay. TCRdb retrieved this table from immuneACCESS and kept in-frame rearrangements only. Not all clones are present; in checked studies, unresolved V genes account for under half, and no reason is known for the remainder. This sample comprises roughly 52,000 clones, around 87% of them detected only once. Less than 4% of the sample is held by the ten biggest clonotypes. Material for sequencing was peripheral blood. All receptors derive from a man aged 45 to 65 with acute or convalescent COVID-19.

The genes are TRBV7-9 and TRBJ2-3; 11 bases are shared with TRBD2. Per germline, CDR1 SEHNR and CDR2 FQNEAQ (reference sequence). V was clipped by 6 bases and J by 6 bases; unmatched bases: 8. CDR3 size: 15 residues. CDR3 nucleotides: TGTGCCAGCAGACTGGGACTAGCGGAGGGGGATACGCAGTATTTT. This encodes CASRLGLAEGDTQYF.

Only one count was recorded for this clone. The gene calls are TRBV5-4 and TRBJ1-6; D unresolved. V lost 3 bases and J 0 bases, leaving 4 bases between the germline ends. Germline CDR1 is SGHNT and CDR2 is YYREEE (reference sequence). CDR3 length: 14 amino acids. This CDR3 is CASSSSSYNSPLHF. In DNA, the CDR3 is TGTGCCAGCAGCTCCAGCTCCTATAATTCACCCCTCCACTTT. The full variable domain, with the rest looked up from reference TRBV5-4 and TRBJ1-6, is ETGVTQSPTHLIKTRGQQVTLRCSSQSGHNTVSWYQQALGQGPQFIFQYYREEENGRGNFPPRFSGLQFPNYSSELNVNALELDDSALYLCASSSSSYNSPLHFGNGTRLTVT.

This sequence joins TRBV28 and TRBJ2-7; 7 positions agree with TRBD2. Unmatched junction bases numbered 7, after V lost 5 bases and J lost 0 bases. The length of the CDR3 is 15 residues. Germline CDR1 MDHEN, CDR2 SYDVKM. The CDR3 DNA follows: TGTGCCAGCAGTCCTAGCGGTCTGAGCTCCTACGAGCAGTACTTC. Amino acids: CASSPSGLSSYEQYF.

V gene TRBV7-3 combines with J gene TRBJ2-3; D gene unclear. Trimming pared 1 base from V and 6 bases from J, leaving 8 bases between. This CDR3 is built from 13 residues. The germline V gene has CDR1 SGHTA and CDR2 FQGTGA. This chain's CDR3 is CASSLNPRDTQYF. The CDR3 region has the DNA TGTGCCAGCAGCTTAAACCCACGGGATACGCAGTATTTT. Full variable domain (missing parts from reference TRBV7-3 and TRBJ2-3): GAGVSQTPSNKVTEKGKYVELRCDPISGHTALYWYRQSLGQGPEFLIYFQGTGAADDSGLPNDRFFAVRPEGSVSTLKIQRTERGDSAVYLCASSLNPRDTQYFGPGTRLTVL.

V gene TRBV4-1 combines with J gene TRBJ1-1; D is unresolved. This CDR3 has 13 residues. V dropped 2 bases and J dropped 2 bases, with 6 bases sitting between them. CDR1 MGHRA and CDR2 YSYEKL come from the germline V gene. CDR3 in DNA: TGCGCCAGCAGCCAAACAGTTAACACTGAAGCTTTCTTT. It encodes CASSQTVNTEAFF.

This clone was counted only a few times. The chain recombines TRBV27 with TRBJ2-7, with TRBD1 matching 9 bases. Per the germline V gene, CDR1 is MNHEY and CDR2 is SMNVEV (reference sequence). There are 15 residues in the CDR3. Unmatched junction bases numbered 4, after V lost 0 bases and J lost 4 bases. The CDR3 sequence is CASSLSRDRVYEQYF. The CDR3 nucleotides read TGTGCCAGCAGTTTATCGAGGGACAGGGTATACGAGCAGTACTTC.

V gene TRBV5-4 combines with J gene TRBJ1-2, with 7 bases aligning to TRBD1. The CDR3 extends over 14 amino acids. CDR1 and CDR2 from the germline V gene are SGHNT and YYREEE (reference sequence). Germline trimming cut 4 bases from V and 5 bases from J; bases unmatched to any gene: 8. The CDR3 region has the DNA TGTGCCAGCAGCACCTCGGACAGGATATATGGCTACACCTTC. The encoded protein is CASSTSDRIYGYTF. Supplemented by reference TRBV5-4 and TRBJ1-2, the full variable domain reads ETGVTQSPTHLIKTRGQQVTLRCSSQSGHNTVSWYQQALGQGPQFIFQYYREEENGRGNFPPRFSGLQFPNYSSELNVNALELDDSALYLCASSTSDRIYGYTFGSGTRLTVV.

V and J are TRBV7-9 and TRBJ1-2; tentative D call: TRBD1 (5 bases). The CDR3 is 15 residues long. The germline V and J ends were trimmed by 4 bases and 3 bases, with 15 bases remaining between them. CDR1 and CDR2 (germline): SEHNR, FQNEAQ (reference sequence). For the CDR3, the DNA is TGTGCCAGCAGCTCCGGGAGCGGGGCCCACTATGGCTACACCTTC. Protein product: CASSSGSGAHYGYTF.

The CDR3 region is CASSLGQRSPLHF. The CDR3, as DNA: TGTGCCAGCAGCTTAGGACAGCGTTCACCCCTCCACTTT. The chain carries TRBV11-2 and TRBJ1-6; possibly TRBD1 for D (5 bases). The ends were cut back, 1 base at V and 9 bases at J, with 7 bases in the middle. Germline assignment: CDR1 SGHAT and CDR2 FQNNGV. The CDR3 sequence is 13 residues long.

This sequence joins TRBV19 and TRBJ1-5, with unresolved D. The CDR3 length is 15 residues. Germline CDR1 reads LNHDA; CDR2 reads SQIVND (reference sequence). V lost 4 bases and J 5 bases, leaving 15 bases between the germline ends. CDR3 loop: CASSRAVGSYQPQHF. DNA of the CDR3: TGTGCCAGTAGTAGGGCAGTGGGTTCATATCAGCCCCAGCATTTT.

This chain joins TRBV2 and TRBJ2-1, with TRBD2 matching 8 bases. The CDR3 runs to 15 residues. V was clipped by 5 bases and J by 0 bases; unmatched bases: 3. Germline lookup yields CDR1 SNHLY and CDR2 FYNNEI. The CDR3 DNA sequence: TGTGCCAGCAGTCGCACTAGCGGCTCCTACAATGAGCAGTTCTTC. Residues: CASSRTSGSYNEQFF.

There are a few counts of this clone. The CDR3 nucleotides are TGTGCCAGCAGAAAGGGACGGGAGATGGGCAATGAGCAGTTCTTC. As protein: CASRKGREMGNEQFF. This chain uses TRBV27 with TRBJ2-1; tentative D call: TRBD2 (6 bases). Germline V gene lookup returns CDR1 MNHEY and CDR2 SMNVEV (reference sequence). Trimming pared 6 bases from V and 6 bases from J, leaving 18 bases between. The CDR3 contains 15 residues.

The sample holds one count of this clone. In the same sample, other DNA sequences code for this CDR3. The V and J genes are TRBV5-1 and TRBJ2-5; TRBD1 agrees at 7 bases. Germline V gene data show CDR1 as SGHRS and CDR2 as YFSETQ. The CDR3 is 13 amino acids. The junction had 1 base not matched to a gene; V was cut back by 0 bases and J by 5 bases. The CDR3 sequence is CASSLGQGETQYF. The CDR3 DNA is TGCGCCAGCAGCTTGGGACAGGGCGAGACCCAGTACTTC.

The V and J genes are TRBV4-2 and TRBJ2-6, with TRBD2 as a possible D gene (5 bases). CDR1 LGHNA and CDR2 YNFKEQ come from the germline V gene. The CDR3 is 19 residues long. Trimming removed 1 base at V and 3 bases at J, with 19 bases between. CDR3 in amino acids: CASSQASRGPGHGANVLTF. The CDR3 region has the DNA TGTGCCAGCAGCCAAGCGAGTCGGGGTCCCGGGCATGGGGCCAACGTCCTGACTTTC.

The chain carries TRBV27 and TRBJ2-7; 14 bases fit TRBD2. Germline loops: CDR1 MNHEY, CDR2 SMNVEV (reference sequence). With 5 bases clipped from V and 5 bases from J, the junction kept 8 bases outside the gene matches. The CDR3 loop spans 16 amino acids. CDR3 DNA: TGTGCCAGCAGTCTCGGACTAGCGGGAGGTGCCCACGAGCAGTACTTC. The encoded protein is CASSLGLAGGAHEQYF.

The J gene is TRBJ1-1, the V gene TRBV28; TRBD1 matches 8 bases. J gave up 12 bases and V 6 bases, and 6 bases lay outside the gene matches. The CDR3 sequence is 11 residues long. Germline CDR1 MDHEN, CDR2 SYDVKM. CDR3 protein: CASRHQGASFF. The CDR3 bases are TGTGCCAGCAGGCACCAGGGGGCTTCTTTCTTT.

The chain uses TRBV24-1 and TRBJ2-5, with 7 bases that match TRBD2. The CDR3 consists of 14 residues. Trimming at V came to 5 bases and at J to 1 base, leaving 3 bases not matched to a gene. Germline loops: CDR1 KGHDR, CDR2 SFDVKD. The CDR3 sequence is CATSVGGIQETQYF. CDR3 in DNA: TGTGCCACCAGTGTCGGGGGGATCCAAGAGACCCAGTACTTC.

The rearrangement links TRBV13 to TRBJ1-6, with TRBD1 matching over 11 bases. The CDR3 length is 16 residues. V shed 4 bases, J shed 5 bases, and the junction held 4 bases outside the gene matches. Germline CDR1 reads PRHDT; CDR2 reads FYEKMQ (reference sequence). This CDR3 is CASSWGGQGDNSPLHF. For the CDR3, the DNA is TGTGCCAGCAGCTGGGGGGGACAGGGGGATAATTCACCCCTCCACTTT.

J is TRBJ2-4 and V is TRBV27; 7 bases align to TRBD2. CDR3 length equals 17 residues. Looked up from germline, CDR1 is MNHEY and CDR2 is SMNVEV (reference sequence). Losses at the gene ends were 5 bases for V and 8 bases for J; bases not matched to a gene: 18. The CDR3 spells CASSPRFGGGFLDIQYF. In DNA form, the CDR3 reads TGTGCCAGCAGTCCACGATTTGGGGGAGGGTTTTTGGACATTCAGTACTTC.

The CDR3 nucleotides read TGTGCCAGCAGTAAGAGACAGAATAATTCACCCCTCCACTTT. This translates into CASSKRQNNSPLHF. This chain connects TRBV28 to TRBJ1-6; tentatively, D is TRBD1 (5 bases). V lost 5 bases and J 5 bases, leaving 10 bases between the germline ends. The CDR3 has 14 residues. The germline gives CDR1 MDHEN, CDR2 SYDVKM. The whole variable domain, filled in from reference TRBV28 and TRBJ1-6, reads DVKVTQSSRYLVKRTGEKVFLECVQDMDHENMFWYRQDPGLGLRLIYFSYDVKMKEKGDIPEGYSVSREKKERFSLILESASTNQTSMYLCASSKRQNNSPLHFGNGTRLTVT.

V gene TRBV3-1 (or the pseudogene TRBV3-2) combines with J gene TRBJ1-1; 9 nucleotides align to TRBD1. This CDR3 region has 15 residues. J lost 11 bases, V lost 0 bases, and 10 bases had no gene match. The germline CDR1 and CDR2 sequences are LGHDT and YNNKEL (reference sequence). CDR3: CASSQESNRGREAFF. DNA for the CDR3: TGTGCCAGCAGCCAAGAAAGTAACAGGGGGCGAGAGGCTTTCTTT.

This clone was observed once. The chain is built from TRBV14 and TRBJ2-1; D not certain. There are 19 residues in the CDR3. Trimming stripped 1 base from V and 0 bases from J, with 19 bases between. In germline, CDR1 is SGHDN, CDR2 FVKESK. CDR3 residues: CASSQALIFGVPSYNEQFF. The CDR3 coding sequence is TGTGCCAGCAGCCAAGCGCTCATCTTTGGAGTCCCCTCCTACAATGAGCAGTTCTTC.

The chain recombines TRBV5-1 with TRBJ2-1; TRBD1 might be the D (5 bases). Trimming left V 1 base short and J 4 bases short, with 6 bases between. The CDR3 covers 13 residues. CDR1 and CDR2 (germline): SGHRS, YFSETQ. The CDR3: CASSLQGYNEQFF. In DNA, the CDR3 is TGCGCCAGCAGCTTGCAGGGTTACAATGAGCAGTTCTTC.